This T cell receptor beta chain was captured in a study of cytomegalovirus exposure and HLA in healthy donors. Findings and caveats of the study: When analyzed later, a missense DCLRE1C variant was found to be linked to TCR beta V- and J-gene trimming. Using a false discovery rate of 0.05, a later analysis showed that 16,951 TCR beta sequences were associated with HLA alleles. In an earlier analysis, about 87% or about 30%: the productive usage of most TCR beta V segments.

PCR employed 60 Vbeta and 13 Jbeta primers. Sequencing was performed with immunoSEQ multiplex PCR; in TCRdb, only in-frame clones are kept and a portion is missing. The data show roughly 100,000 clones, over 12% seen once. The CDR3 has 14 amino acids. The germline V gene encodes CDR1 MNHEY and CDR2 SVGAGI. V lost 2 bases and J lost 1, with 8 bases in between. About this clone: The antigen is unknown.

The J gene is TRBJ2-5, the V gene TRBV6-5; D perhaps matches TRBD2 (6 bases). Sequencing was performed on PBMCs. The source is a female donor in good health and CMV-seronegative. Written as DNA, the CDR3 is TGTGCCAGCAGTTACGGGCGGGGCCAAGAGACCCAGTACTTC. It yields the protein CASSYGRGQETQYF.